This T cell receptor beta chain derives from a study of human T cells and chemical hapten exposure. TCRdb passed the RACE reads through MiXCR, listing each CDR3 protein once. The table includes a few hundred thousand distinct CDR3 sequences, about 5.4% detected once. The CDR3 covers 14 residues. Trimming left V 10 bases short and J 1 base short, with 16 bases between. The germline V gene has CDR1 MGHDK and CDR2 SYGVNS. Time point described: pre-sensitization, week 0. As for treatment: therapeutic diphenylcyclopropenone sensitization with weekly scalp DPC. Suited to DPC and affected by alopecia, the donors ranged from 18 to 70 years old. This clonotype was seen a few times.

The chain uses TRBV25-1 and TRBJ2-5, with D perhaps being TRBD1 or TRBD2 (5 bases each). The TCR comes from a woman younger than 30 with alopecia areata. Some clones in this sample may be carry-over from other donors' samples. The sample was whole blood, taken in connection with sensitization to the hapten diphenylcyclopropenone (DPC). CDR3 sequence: CATAYGAIQETQYF. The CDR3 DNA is TGTGCCACCGCGTACGGGGCAATCCAAGAGACCCAGTACTTC.